This T cell receptor (beta chain) was sequenced in a study of blood T cell repertoires in COVID-19. Here immunoSEQ multiplex PCR was the method, and the copy in TCRdb shows in-frame clones only, minus some. The table has 45,000 to 50,000 clones, 77% seen once; the top ten hold 15% to 20%. The V gene end was trimmed by 4 bases and the J gene end by 2 bases; junction bases not matched to a gene: 11. Germline CDR1 SGHDN, CDR2 FVKESK. CDR3 length equals 18 residues. The clonotype was recovered from a human donor with active or convalescent COVID-19. The donor label of this sample is uncertain. The sequenced sample was peripheral blood. This chain connects TRBV14 to TRBJ2-2, with TRBD2 identical over 9 bases. CDR3 sequence: CASSRPGTSSYNTGELFF. In DNA form, the CDR3 reads TGTGCCAGCAGCCGGCCCGGGACTAGCTCATATAACACCGGGGAGCTGTTTTTT.